The source of this T cell receptor (beta chain) is a study of blood T cell repertoires in COVID-19. For the study at large: Whether acute or convalescent, the COVID-19 samples came from the United States, Italy and Spain. In each case, the material was cDNA or gDNA derived from T cells, B-cell-depleted T cells, or PBMCs.

Per the authors' pipeline: Quantification of nucleated cells was approximated via reference gene primer amplification. The assay was immunoSEQ multiplex PCR, and TCRdb's table has in-frame clones only and misses some. V and J calls and clone size are given by that table; D and trimming were obtained from the DNA. The table records about 150,000 clones, roughly 83% of them present only once. The CDR3 is 13 amino acids. CDR1 is MNHEY and CDR2 is SVGEGT in the germline V gene. Trimming removed 5 bases from V and 2 bases from J, with 10 bases in between. The rearrangement links TRBV6-2 or TRBV6-3 to TRBJ2-7; no reliable D call. This clonotype was sampled from an older woman with acute or convalescent COVID-19. Source material: peripheral blood. Here the CDR3 DNA reads TGTGCCAGCAGTACTAATCGGGCCTACGAGCAGTACGTC. Translating gives CASSTNRAYEQYV.